The TCR beta chain under discussion was sequenced for a study of T cell responses to AZD1222 COVID-19 vaccine. Study-level background: Pooled samples include second doses given at about 4 or 12 weeks.

Study-level results: Donors in the cohort were predominantly white British and more often female, and clonal diversity was possibly underestimated. Epitopes outside B.1.351 and B.1.1.7 mutated regions reportedly drew nearly half of spike TCRs.

Trimming took 3 bases from V and 3 from J, leaving 12 bases between them. Germline CDR1 and CDR2: SGDLS and YYNGEE. The CDR3 loop spans 14 amino acids. Sequenced by immunoSEQ multiplex PCR; TCRdb stores in-frame clones only, minus some. The table shows over 100,000 clones, with around 85% occurring only once. In the case of this clone: Antigen: not known.

V is TRBV9 and J is TRBJ1-1; tentatively, D is TRBD1 (6 bases). This TCR was recovered from an adult in good health. The source material was peripheral blood, sampled on day 0 of AZD1222 vaccination. CDR3 DNA sequence: TGTGCCAGCAGCGAGACAGGTGGGGACACTGAAGCTTTCTTT. Translation: CASSETGGDTEAFF.